This T cell receptor beta chain was sequenced during a study of beta chain features in type 1 diabetes. CD4+ cells of the naive, central memory, regulatory and stem cell-like memory types were sorted via CD45RO/CCR7/CD25/CD127/CD95/CD27. This clone was seen only a few times. Its cognate antigen is unknown. Study findings and constraints: Because the template was cDNA, high-expressing cells might be over-represented. A possible short-template PCR bias applies equally to patients and controls. Type 1 diabetes patients had moderately but significantly shorter TCRB CDR3s in all four CD4+ subsets.

Expressed TCRB transcripts were sequenced because the isolated RNA had all been reverse transcribed beforehand. TCRdb keeps only in-frame clones here, not all; method: immunoSEQ multiplex PCR. The table shows some 180,000 clones, with about 13% occurring only once. The sample was central memory CD4+ T cells from blood. The TCR was taken from a woman aged 18-29 years in good health.

CDR3 DNA: TGTGCCAGCAGCAAGACTTCGGACTACGAGCAGTACTTC. Its protein product is CASSKTSDYEQYF. The chain carries TRBV7-7 and TRBJ2-7; D not certain. CDR3 length equals 13 residues. Trimming took off 5 bases at V and 3 bases at J, with 11 bases between the two ends. Germline assignment: CDR1 SSHAT and CDR2 FNYEAQ (reference sequence).